These T cell receptor beta chains were read from a single sample in a study of blood T cell repertoires in COVID-19. Sequencing used immunoSEQ multiplex PCR; TCRdb keeps in-frame clones, though not all of them. The table lists some 99,000 clones, around 78% of them singletons. Material: peripheral blood. The receptor source for this set is a woman aged 55-69 years with acute or convalescent COVID-19. CDR3s include the opening cysteine and the closing phenylalanine or tryptophan. The order of the fields is CDR3 protein, CDR3 DNA, D gene, clone size, V gene, J gene. A D gene is named only where the DNA matches it firmly. Size is stated for part of the rows, as once, few or many counts, or as a class when the clone is expanded.

CDR3aa: CASSSSGLAENIQYF
CDR3nt: TGTGCCAGCAGTTCCTCAGGACTAGCCGAAAACATTCAGTACTTC
d_gene: TRBD2
abundance: NA
v_gene: TRBV6-5
j_gene: TRBJ2-4

CDR3aa: CASSLGQGANQPQHF
CDR3nt: TGTGCCAGCAGCCTAGGACAGGGGGCTAATCAGCCCCAGCATTTT
d_gene: TRBD1
abundance: NA
v_gene: TRBV5-6
j_gene: TRBJ1-5

CDR3aa: CASRGGNSPLHF
CDR3nt: TGTGCCAGCCGGGGGGGAAATTCACCCCTCCACTTT
d_gene: NA
abundance: few
v_gene: TRBV27
j_gene: TRBJ1-6

CDR3aa: CAISEGTRGRYGYTF
CDR3nt: TGTGCCATCAGTGAAGGGACACGCGGCCGCTATGGCTACACCTTC
d_gene: NA
abundance: once
v_gene: TRBV10-3
j_gene: TRBJ1-2

CDR3aa: CASSLLGGKASSYNSPLHF
CDR3nt: TGTGCCAGCAGCTTACTGGGTGGAAAAGCGAGCTCCTATAATTCACCCCTCCACTTT
d_gene: NA
abundance: NA
v_gene: TRBV7-2
j_gene: TRBJ1-6

CDR3aa: CASSSQDRVGGYTF
CDR3nt: TGTGCCAGCAGTTCCCAAGACAGGGTCGGTGGCTACACCTTC
d_gene: TRBD1
abundance: NA
v_gene: TRBV28
j_gene: TRBJ1-2

CDR3aa: CASSFSPIEQFF
CDR3nt: TGTGCCAGCAGCTTTTCCCCCATTGAGCAGTTCTTC
d_gene: NA
abundance: NA
v_gene: TRBV11-2
j_gene: TRBJ2-1

CDR3aa: CASTKGGGYNEQFF
CDR3nt: TGTGCCAGCACCAAGGGCGGGGGGTACAATGAGCAGTTCTTC
d_gene: TRBD2
abundance: NA
v_gene: TRBV28
j_gene: TRBJ2-1

CDR3aa: CASSLRQGLTEAFF
CDR3nt: TGTGCCAGCAGTTTGAGGCAGGGGTTGACTGAAGCTTTCTTT
d_gene: NA
abundance: NA
v_gene: TRBV27
j_gene: TRBJ1-1

CDR3aa: CASSEKGLYQETQYF
CDR3nt: TGTGCCAGCAGTGAAAAGGGACTTTACCAAGAGACCCAGTACTTC
d_gene: NA
abundance: NA
v_gene: TRBV25-1
j_gene: TRBJ2-5